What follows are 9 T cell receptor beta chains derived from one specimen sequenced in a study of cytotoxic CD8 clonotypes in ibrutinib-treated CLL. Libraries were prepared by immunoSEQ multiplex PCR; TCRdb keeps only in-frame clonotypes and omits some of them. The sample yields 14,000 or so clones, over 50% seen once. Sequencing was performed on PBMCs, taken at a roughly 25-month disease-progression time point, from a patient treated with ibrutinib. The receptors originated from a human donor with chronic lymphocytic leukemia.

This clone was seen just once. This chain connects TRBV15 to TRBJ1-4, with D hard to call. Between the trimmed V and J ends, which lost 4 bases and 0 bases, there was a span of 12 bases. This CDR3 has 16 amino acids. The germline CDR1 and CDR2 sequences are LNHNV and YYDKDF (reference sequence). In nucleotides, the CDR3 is TGTGCCACCAGCATTGGGTATAGTGCAACTAATGAAAAACTGTTTTTT. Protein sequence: CATSIGYSATNEKLFF.

The CDR3: CASSWEGVTGRTGELFF. CDR3 DNA: TGTGCCAGCAGTTGGGAAGGGGTGACAGGGCGCACCGGGGAGCTGTTTTTT. The chain employs TRBV27 and TRBJ2-2; 7 nucleotides align to TRBD1. With 4 bases clipped from V and 4 bases from J, the junction kept 12 bases outside the gene matches. The CDR3 runs to 17 residues. Germline V CDR1 and CDR2: MNHEY, SMNVEV (reference sequence).

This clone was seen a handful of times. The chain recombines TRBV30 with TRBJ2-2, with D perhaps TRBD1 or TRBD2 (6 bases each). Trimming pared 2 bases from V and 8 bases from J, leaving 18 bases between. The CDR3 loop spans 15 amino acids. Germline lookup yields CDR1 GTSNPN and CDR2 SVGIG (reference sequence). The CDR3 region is CAWSRLAGEAGELFF. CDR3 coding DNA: TGTGCCTGGAGTCGGTTGGCAGGGGAGGCTGGGGAGCTGTTTTTT.

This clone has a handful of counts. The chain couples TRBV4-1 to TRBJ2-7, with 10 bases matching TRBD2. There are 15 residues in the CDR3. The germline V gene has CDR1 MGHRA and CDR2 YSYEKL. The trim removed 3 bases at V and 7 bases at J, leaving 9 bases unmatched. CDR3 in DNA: TGCGCCAGCAGCCAGCGGGGGACTAGCGAGGGGGAGCAGTACTTC. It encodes CASSQRGTSEGEQYF.

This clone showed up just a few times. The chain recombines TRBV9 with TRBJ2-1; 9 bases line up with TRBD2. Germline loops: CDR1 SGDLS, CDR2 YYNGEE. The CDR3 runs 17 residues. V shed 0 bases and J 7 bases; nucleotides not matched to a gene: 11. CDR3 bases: TGTGCCAGCAGCGTAGCTAGCGGGAACCGCTTTAGGAATGAGCAGTTCTTC. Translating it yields CASSVASGNRFRNEQFF. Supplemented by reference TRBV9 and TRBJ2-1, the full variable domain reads DSGVTQTPKHLITATGQRVTLRCSPRSGDLSVYWYQQSLDQGLQFLIQYYNGEERAKGNILERFSAQQFPDLHSELNLSSLELGDSALYFCASSVASGNRFRNEQFFGPGTRLTVL.

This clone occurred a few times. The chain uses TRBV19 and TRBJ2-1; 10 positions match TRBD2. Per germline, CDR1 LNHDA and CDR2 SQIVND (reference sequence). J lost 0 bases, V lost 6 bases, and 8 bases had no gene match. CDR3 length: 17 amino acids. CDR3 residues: CASSIQAGGYSYNEQFF. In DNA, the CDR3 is TGTGCCAGTAGCATCCAAGCGGGGGGGTACTCCTACAATGAGCAGTTCTTC.

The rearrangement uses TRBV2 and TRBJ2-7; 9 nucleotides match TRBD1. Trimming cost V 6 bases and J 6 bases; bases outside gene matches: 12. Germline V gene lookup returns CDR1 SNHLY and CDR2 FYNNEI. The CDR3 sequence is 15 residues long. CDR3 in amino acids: CASSHRDRAFGEQYF. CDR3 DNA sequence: TGTGCCAGCAGCCACCGGGACAGGGCATTTGGCGAGCAGTACTTC.

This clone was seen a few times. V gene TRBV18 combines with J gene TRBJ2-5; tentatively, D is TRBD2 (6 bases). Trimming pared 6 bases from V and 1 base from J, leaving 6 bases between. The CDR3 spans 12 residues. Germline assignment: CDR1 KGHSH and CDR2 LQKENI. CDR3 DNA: TGTGCCAGCTCCGGGGGCCAAGAGACCCAGTACTTC. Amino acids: CASSGGQETQYF.

The CDR3 loop is CASSVGNSGANVLTF. As DNA, the CDR3 is TGTGCCAGCAGCGTAGGAAACTCTGGGGCCAACGTCCTGACTTTC. V is TRBV9 and J is TRBJ2-6; D not certain. Per germline, CDR1 SGDLS and CDR2 YYNGEE. Between the trimmed V and J ends, which lost 0 bases and 0 bases, there was a span of 4 bases. The CDR3 is 15 residues long.